This note documents a single TCR beta chain sequence. The clone's antigen remains unknown. Qualities for individual bases were not recorded, and no much larger clone is one base off. In light of the paper, this sample's time point label describes: about 28 days (+/-7) after the second vaccine dose. AZD1222 recipients whose second dose came at about 4 weeks and those whose second dose came at about 12 weeks were combined into one group, since spike-specific TCR depth and breadth did not differ between the two schedules. The vaccinee samples were drawn from two UK trials, COV001 and COV002, one of which was a single-blind randomized controlled phase 2/3 trial testing AZD1222 (ChAdOx1 nCoV-19) in healthy adults. For TCRbeta chain sequencing, PBMC samples from trial participants were taken at day 0 and at day 28 after the second dose. V is cut back by 2 bases and J by 7 bases, with 13 bases in the junction unmatched. The CDR3 starts with the cysteine, ends with the phenylalanine, and has 17 residues. Just the 51-base CDR3 DNA is kept, in frame starting at base 1. Taken from the germline V gene (reference sequence), the CDR1 and CDR2 loops are MNHEY and SMNVEV.

The CDR3 regions of human TCRbeta chains were analyzed by immunosequencing. The published analysis was carried out like this. TCRs in the repertoires were compared against a reference library of SARS-CoV-2-specific TCRs that had been generated with the MIRA antigen-specificity platform. Breadth meant the fraction of unique TCRs that were SARS-CoV-2-associated, whereas depth meant the fraction of total T cells that were SARS-CoV-2-associated. Using the MIRA data, each spike-specific TCR was mapped to the spike region that the TCR reacts to and placed in a CD4 or CD8 class. Log10-transformed breadth and depth values were compared by one-way ANOVA with Sidak's multiple comparisons tests. TCRdb provides this immuneACCESS table in a form limited to in-frame rearrangements. Some clones are lacking; in checked studies, under half of them reflect an unresolved V gene, and why the rest are absent is not known. V and J calls and clone size are those listed in that table; D and trimming were worked out from the DNA. In all, the sample holds about 150,000 clones, and more than 85% of those were seen once. 2.5% to 4% of the sample is held by the ten biggest clonotypes.

These data originate in a study of T cell responses to AZD1222 COVID-19 vaccine (dated by TCRdb to the early 2020s). A note on the overall study: TCR sequencing covered 233 trial participants: nearly 210 given two doses of AZD1222 and some 25 given two doses of MenACWY control vaccine. Trial participants were enrolled into age subgroups of 18-55, 56-69 and 70-plus years, which contained about 150, 27 and 61 TCR-sequenced participants, respectively. Results the study describes overall, beyond this receptor: In the small 56-69-year group, the increase in depth fell short of significance, most likely because of low power. Participants were mostly white British, with more females than males. The authors suggested clonal diversity may have been underestimated. Nearly half of unique spike-specific TCRs reportedly recognized epitopes outside regions mutated in the B.1.351 and B.1.1.7 variants. A significant rise in spike-specific TCR breadth and depth was observed after two AZD1222 doses relative to day 0 and relative to MenACWY recipients. Conclusions about previously exposed vaccinees were limited because only six AZD1222 recipients were SARS-CoV-2 seropositive at baseline. Because no day 14 peak-response samples were available, repertoires were characterized only after the peak T cell response. The vaccine-associated CD4 TCRs covered the entire spike protein, and the dominant responses fell in regions 160-218 and 743-854.

This chain joins TRBV27 to TRBJ1-5, and 8 junction bases match TRBD1. The input for sequencing was peripheral blood, taken 28 days after the second AZD1222 dose. The TCR was taken from an adult who received the AZD1222 COVID-19 vaccine. The nucleotides are TGTGCCAGCAGTTTAGGGTACGTACAGGGGGGCGGACAGCCCCAGCATTTT. It is translated as CASSLGYVQGGGQPQHF.